Listed below are T cell receptor beta chains from one sample, sequenced in a study of Tregs in tolerant kidney transplant recipients. Method: immunoSEQ multiplex PCR; TCRdb's copy keeps in-frame clones and lacks some. This table has roughly 69,000 clones, about 89% appearing once. The specimen was CD4+ T cells from blood, collected before the transplant. The receptor set was obtained from a human donor who received a combined kidney and bone marrow transplant. Each CDR3 is given with its conserved first and last residue.

v_call	j_call	cdr3_aa
TRBV27	TRBJ2-1	CASTRSGRVSYNEQFF
TRBV6-1	TRBJ2-4	CASSEGGQGGGKNIQYF
TRBV6-5	TRBJ2-7	CASSYGTPAGEQYF
TRBV28	TRBJ1-1	CASSAGGYTEAFF
TRBV9	TRBJ2-7	CASSVGPESEQYF
TRBV5-1	TRBJ2-3	CASSLVVLSGSTDTQYF
TRBV11-1	TRBJ2-7	CASSPSPGQGGEQYF
TRBV9	TRBJ2-2	CASSGGRRGGELFF
TRBV7-2	TRBJ1-2	CASSLSSDGYTF
TRBV29-1	TRBJ2-5	CSASNQGGTQYF
TRBV19	TRBJ2-7	CASSSGQGVYKAEQYF
TRBV28	TRBJ2-3	CASSPPSGTDTQYF
TRBV29-1	TRBJ2-7	CSHSEVYEQYF
TRBV5-1	TRBJ2-1	CASSLLGLDYNEQFF
TRBV4-1	TRBJ2-3	CASSPRPLGDTQYF
TRBV19	TRBJ1-5	CASELRGHQPQHF
TRBV10-3	TRBJ1-5	CAISESRSGDQPQHF
TRBV27	TRBJ2-1	CASSPYKSSYNEQFF
TRBV29-1	TRBJ1-1	CSVVGGQAGAFF
TRBV28	TRBJ2-1	CASSLSPGEGLAGGPEQFF
TRBV7-9	TRBJ2-1	CASSSGTSGYNEQFF
TRBV9	TRBJ1-1	CASSVDSSSNTEAFF
TRBV5-1	TRBJ2-7	CASSRGSSYEQYF
TRBV19	TRBJ2-2	CASNSGNTGELFF